This T cell receptor (beta chain) stems from a study of T cell responses to AZD1222 COVID-19 vaccine. Points from the study as a whole: Within unmutated variant regions lay the reported targets of nearly half of spike-specific TCRs. Researchers took repertoire samples only after the peak T cell response had come. Clonal diversity may have been underestimated, and the donors were mostly white British, with more females than males.

The ends were cut back, 2 bases at V and 3 bases at J, with 7 bases in the middle. The CDR3 sequence is 13 residues long. Germline-derived CDR1 and CDR2 are LNHDA and SQIVND (reference sequence). Profiling relied on immunoSEQ multiplex PCR, and the TCRdb table lists in-frame clones only, not all of them. The sample includes 90,000 to 100,000 clones, approximately 84% seen only once; the top ten take 14%. Comment on this clone: The target antigen is unknown.

Pooled samples include second doses given at about 4 or 12 weeks. The sequenced sample was peripheral blood, obtained 28 days after the second AZD1222 dose. The TCR sequence derives from an adult who received the AZD1222 COVID-19 vaccine. The chain has TRBV19 and TRBJ1-1; D remains unclear. Here the CDR3 DNA reads TGTGCCAGTAGTATAATGAAGGACACTGAAGCTTTCTTT. Translated, it gives CASSIMKDTEAFF.